In its sample, the clone carrying this TCR beta chain was seen a few times. Its antigen is undetermined. This sample was included in a study of cytomegalovirus exposure and HLA in healthy donors. Whole-study context: HLA-typed donors were the source of tens of millions of unique TCRs, which an early data release held.

V lost 0 bases and J lost 2, with 11 bases in between. The CDR3 runs 16 residues. Germline V lookup: CDR1 LGHNA, CDR2 YSLEER. Primers included in the PCR were 60 Vbeta and 13 Jbeta primers. Repertoires were generated with immunoSEQ multiplex PCR, while TCRdb's copy carries only in-frame clones and drops some. The data show about 190,000 clones, 60% to 80% seen once. Overall study results and limits: Previously analyzed data showed that most TCR beta V segments were productive at a frequency of about 90% or about 30%. HLA restriction was apparent for most CMV-associated TCR beta chains in a later analysis.

V usage is TRBV4-3 and J usage is TRBJ2-1; D perhaps matches TRBD2 (6 bases). What was sequenced was PBMCs. This receptor was obtained from a young woman in good health and CMV-seronegative. The CDR3 region has the DNA TGCGCCAGCAGCCAAGAAACGGGAGTGACCTACAATGAGCAGTTCTTC. The encoded protein is CASSQETGVTYNEQFF.